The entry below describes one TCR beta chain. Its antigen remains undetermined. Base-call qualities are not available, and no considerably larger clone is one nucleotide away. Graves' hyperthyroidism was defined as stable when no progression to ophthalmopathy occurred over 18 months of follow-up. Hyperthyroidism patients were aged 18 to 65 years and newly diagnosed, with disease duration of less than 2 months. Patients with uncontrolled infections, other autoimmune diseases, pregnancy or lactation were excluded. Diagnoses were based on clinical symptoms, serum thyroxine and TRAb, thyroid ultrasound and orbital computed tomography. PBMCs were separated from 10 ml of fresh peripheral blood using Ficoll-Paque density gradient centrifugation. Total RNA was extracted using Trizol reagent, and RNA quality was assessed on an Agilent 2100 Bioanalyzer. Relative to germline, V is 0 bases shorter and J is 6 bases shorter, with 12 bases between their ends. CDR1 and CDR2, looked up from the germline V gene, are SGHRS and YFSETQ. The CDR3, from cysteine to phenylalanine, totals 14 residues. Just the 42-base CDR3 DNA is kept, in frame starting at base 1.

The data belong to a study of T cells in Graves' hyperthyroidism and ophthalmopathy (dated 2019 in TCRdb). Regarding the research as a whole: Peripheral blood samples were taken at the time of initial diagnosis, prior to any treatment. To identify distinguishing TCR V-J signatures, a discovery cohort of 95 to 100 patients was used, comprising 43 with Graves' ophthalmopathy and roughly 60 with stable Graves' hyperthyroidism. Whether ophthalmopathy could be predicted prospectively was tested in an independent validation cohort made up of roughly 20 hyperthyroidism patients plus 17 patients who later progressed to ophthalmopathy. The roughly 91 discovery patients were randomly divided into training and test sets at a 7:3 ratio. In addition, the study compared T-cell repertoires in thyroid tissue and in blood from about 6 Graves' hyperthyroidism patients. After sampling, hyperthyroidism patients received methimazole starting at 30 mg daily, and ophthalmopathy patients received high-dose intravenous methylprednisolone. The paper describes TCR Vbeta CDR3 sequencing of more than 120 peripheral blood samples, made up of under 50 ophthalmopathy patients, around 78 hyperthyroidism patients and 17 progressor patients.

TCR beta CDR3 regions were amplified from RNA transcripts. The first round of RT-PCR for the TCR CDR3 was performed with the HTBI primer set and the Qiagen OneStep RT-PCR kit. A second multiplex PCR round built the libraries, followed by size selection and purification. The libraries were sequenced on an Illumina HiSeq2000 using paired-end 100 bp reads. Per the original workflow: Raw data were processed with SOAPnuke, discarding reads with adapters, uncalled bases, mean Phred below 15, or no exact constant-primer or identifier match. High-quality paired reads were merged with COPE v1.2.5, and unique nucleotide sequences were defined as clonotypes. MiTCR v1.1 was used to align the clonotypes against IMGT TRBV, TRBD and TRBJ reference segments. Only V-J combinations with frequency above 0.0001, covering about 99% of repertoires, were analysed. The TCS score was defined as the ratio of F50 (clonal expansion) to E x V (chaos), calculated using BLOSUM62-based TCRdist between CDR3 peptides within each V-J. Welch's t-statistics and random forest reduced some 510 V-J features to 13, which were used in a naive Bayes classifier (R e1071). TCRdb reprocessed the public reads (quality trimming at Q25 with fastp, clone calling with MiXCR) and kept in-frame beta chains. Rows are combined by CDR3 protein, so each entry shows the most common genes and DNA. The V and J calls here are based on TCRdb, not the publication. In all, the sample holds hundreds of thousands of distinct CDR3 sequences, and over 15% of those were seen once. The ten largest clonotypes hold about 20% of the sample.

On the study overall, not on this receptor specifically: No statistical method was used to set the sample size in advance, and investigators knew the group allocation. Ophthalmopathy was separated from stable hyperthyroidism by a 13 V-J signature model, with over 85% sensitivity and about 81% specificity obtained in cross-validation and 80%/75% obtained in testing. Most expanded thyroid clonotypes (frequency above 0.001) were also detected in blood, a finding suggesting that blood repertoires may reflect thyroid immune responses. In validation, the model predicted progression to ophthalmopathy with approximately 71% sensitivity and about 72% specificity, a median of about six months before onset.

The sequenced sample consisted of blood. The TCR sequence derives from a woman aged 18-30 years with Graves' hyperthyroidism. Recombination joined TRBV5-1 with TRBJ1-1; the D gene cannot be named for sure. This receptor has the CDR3 CASSLVGGASEAFF. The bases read TGCGCCAGCAGCTTGGTGGGAGGAGCCTCTGAAGCTTTCTTT.